One sample yielded the 29 T cell receptor beta chains listed below, sequenced in a study of T cell repertoires in cytomegalovirus infection. TCRdb re-called the reads through MiXCR, storing one row per CDR3 protein. The sample includes some 920,000 distinct CDR3 sequences, roughly a third of them seen just once. The antigens of these receptors remain unknown. The source material was cultured CD8+ T cells from PBMCs, sampled from culture after CMV antigen stimulation. The origin of the receptors is a human donor in good health (CMV status not recorded). Some clones in this sample may be carry-over from other donors' samples.

This clonotype has just a few counts. The chain links TRBV15 to TRBJ2-2, with D perhaps matching TRBD1 (6 bases). Germline V gene lookup returns CDR1 LNHNV and CDR2 YYDKDF (reference sequence). Trimming left V 0 bases short and J 2 bases short, with 13 bases between. There are 17 residues in the CDR3. The CDR3 spells CATSRDHSGTNTGELFF. The CDR3, as DNA: TGTGCCACCAGCAGAGATCATTCGGGGACAAACACCGGGGAGCTGTTTTTT.

The chain is built from TRBV7-6 and TRBJ1-1; D ambiguous. The CDR3 length is 13 residues. In germline, CDR1 is SGHVS, CDR2 FNYEAQ. The V and J ends lost 2 bases and 7 bases respectively, with 11 bases between them. The CDR3 protein is CASSLIPGREAFF. The CDR3, as DNA: TGTGCCAGCAGCTTAATCCCGGGCCGTGAAGCTTTCTTT.

This rearrangement joins TRBV9 to TRBJ2-2; D is unclear. Trimming took off 3 bases at V and 4 bases at J, with 10 bases between the two ends. The CDR3 extends over 14 amino acids. Germline-derived CDR1 and CDR2 are SGDLS and YYNGEE. The CDR3 coding sequence is TGTGCCAGCAGCGGTAGAACCTCCACCGGGGAGCTGTTTTTT. It is translated as CASSGRTSTGELFF.

There are many counts of this clonotype. The CDR3 reads CASSFSITGSTGELFF. In nucleotides, the CDR3 is TGTGCCAGCAGCTTTTCAATAACGGGGTCCACCGGGGAGCTGTTTTTT. The J gene is TRBJ2-2, the V gene TRBV7-9; weak D call: TRBD2 (5 bases). The CDR3 extends over 16 amino acids. V was shortened by 3 bases and J by 4 bases, with 15 bases between the two germline ends. The germline gives CDR1 SEHNR, CDR2 FQNEAQ (reference sequence).

The rearrangement uses TRBV11-3 and TRBJ2-1; 7 bases are shared with TRBD1. Per the germline V gene, CDR1 is SGHNT and CDR2 is YENEEA. This CDR3 region has 14 residues. The V segment lost 6 bases and the J segment 9 bases; nucleotides outside the gene matches: 11. The CDR3 loop is CASSLQGGHGEQFF. CDR3 sequence (DNA): TGTGCCAGCAGTCTACAAGGGGGCCACGGTGAGCAGTTCTTC.

This clonotype was observed many times. The genes are TRBV28 and TRBJ1-2; no clear D. The V gene's germline CDR1 is MDHEN and CDR2 SYDVKM. V lost 6 bases and J 1 base, leaving 9 bases between the germline ends. The CDR3 has 13 residues. For the CDR3, the DNA is TGTGCCAGCAGCCCTAGAAATAACTATGGCTACACCTTC. Its translation is CASSPRNNYGYTF.

The V gene is TRBV28, the J gene TRBJ2-2; no firm D call. Germline-derived CDR1 and CDR2 are MDHEN and SYDVKM. This CDR3 has 16 residues. V was cut by 8 bases and J by 1 base, with 17 bases left in between. CDR3 protein: CASLPPPGQNTGELFF. CDR3 bases: TGTGCCAGCCTACCCCCCCCCGGGCAGAACACCGGGGAGCTGTTTTTT. Using reference TRBV28 and TRBJ2-2 for the parts outside the CDR3, the full variable domain is DVKVTQSSRYLVKRTGEKVFLECVQDMDHENMFWYRQDPGLGLRLIYFSYDVKMKEKGDIPEGYSVSREKKERFSLILESASTNQTSMYLCASLPPPGQNTGELFFGEGSRLTVL.

The V gene is TRBV7-4, the J gene TRBJ2-2, with D unclear. Deletions cut 3 bases from V and 9 bases from J, with 2 bases between. The CDR3 runs to 10 residues. Germline loops: CDR1 SGHVT, CDR2 SQSDAQ. This chain's CDR3 is CASSFRELFF. The CDR3 bases are TGTGCCAGCAGCTTTCGGGAGCTGTTTTTT.

The genes are TRBV2 and TRBJ2-1; TRBD2 aligns across 8 bases. The CDR3 loop spans 17 amino acids. The V gene's germline CDR1 is SNHLY and CDR2 FYNNEI. The V segment lost 2 bases and the J segment 5 bases; nucleotides outside the gene matches: 11. CDR3 sequence (DNA): TGTGCCAGCAGTGAAACCCCTTCCCAGCGGGGGAACAATGAGCAGTTCTTC. Its translation is CASSETPSQRGNNEQFF.

This clonotype was seen ten or more times. The chain joins TRBV6-5 to TRBJ2-6; D remains ambiguous. Germline V lookup: CDR1 MNHEY, CDR2 SVGAGI. The CDR3 sequence is 13 residues long. V lost 6 bases and J lost 0, with 3 bases in between. The CDR3 DNA reads as TGTGCCAGCAGAACCTCTGGGGCCAACGTCCTGACTTTC. It codes for CASRTSGANVLTF.

V is TRBV5-5 and J is TRBJ2-3; D is ambiguous. Trimming stripped 5 bases from V and 0 bases from J, with 13 bases between. This CDR3 region has 15 residues. Germline CDR1 is SGHKS and CDR2 is YYEKEE (reference sequence). The CDR3 sequence: CASSPSTASTDTQYF. The DNA for the CDR3 is TGTGCCAGCAGTCCCAGTACAGCTAGCACAGATACGCAGTATTTT. Full variable domain (rest looked up from reference TRBV5-5 and TRBJ2-3): DAGVTQSPTHLIKTRGQQVTLRCSPISGHKSVSWYQQVLGQGPQFIFQYYEKEERGRGNFPDRFSARQFPNYSSELNVNALLLGDSALYLCASSPSTASTDTQYFGPGTRLTVL.

In this sample, this clonotype turned up many times. The rearrangement uses TRBV7-2 and TRBJ2-2, with D possibly matching TRBD2 (7 bases). V was cut by 4 bases and J by 6 bases, with 24 bases left in between. Per the germline V gene, CDR1 is SGHTA and CDR2 is FQGNSA. CDR3 length: 18 amino acids. Here the CDR3 DNA reads TGTGCCAGCAGCTCGCTTATTTCCGATGGGGGGGCGCCCGGGGAGCTGTTTTTT. The encoded protein is CASSSLISDGGAPGELFF.

This clonotype appeared many times. This chain connects TRBV7-8 to TRBJ1-1; D ambiguous. Trimming cost V 2 bases and J 0 bases, with 13 bases left between them. The germline gives CDR1 SGHVS, CDR2 FQNEAQ. This CDR3 region has 16 residues. Written as DNA, the CDR3 is TGTGCCAGCAGCTTAAGAAGTGGCCTAATGAACACTGAAGCTTTCTTT. It is translated as CASSLRSGLMNTEAFF.

The chain links TRBV19 to TRBJ2-5; weak D call: TRBD2 (5 bases). The CDR3 is made up of 16 amino acids. CDR1 and CDR2 (germline): LNHDA, SQIVND (reference sequence). V dropped 4 bases and J dropped 3 bases, with 18 bases sitting between them. CDR3 amino acids: CASSNPRADAEETQYF. In nucleotides, the CDR3 is TGTGCCAGTAGTAATCCGAGGGCAGACGCAGAAGAGACCCAGTACTTC.

The chain uses TRBV7-8 and TRBJ2-7, with D uncertain. V lost 1 base, J lost 1 base, and 8 bases lay in between. CDR1 is SGHVS, CDR2 FQNEAQ, per germline. CDR3 length: 14 amino acids. The CDR3 DNA reads TGTGCCAGCAGCTTAGGGACGACTTCCTACGAGCAGTACTTC. Translated: CASSLGTTSYEQYF.

The CDR3 is CSARGRAIAGNTEAFF. The CDR3 DNA reads TGCAGTGCCCGGGGCAGGGCCATCGCGGGGAACACTGAAGCTTTCTTT. The chain joins TRBV29-1 to TRBJ1-1, with D possibly being TRBD1 (5 bases). CDR3 size: 16 residues. The V gene's germline CDR1 is SQVTM and CDR2 ANQGSEA.

Note on this clonotype: A much larger clone lies a single base off, so this may be a read error. V gene TRBV7-2 combines with J gene TRBJ1-2; D gene unclear. Germline assignment: CDR1 SGHTA and CDR2 FQGNSA. The CDR3 is made up of 12 amino acids. Here the CDR3 DNA reads TGTGTCAGCAGTATAAGGGTCTGGGGCTACACCTTC. Its protein is CVSSIRVWGYTF.

Worth noting for this clonotype: This may be a read error: a much more frequent sequence differs by one nucleotide. This chain connects TRBV7-2 to TRBJ2-3; tentatively, D is TRBD2 (6 bases). This CDR3 has 13 amino acids. Trimming stripped 10 bases from V and 0 bases from J, with 11 bases between. CDR1 is SGHTA, CDR2 FQGNSA, per germline. CDR3 residues: CANMRDSTDTQYF. CDR3 coding DNA: TGTGCCAACATGCGGGACAGCACAGATACGCAGTATTTT.

The chain employs TRBV5-8 and TRBJ2-5, with 8 bases that match TRBD1. The CDR3 length is 15 residues. Germline CDR1 SGHTS, CDR2 YDEGEE. Trimming cost V 4 bases and J 7 bases; bases outside gene matches: 12. CDR3 in amino acids: CASSGQGYLWMTQYF. Here the CDR3 DNA reads TGTGCCAGCAGCGGACAGGGCTACCTCTGGATGACCCAGTACTTC.

J is TRBJ2-7 and V is TRBV5-4, with 7 bases identical to TRBD1. Looked up from germline, CDR1 is SGHNT and CDR2 is YYREEE (reference sequence). The CDR3 contains 14 residues. Trimming took 6 bases from V and 5 from J; bases not matched to a gene: 11. The CDR3 DNA reads TGTGCCAGCAACCCGGTTGAGGGGGCCGACGAGCAGTACTTC. Translation gives CASNPVEGADEQYF.

There are many counts of this clonotype. The rearrangement uses TRBV7-2 and TRBJ2-2, with TRBD2 identical over 8 bases. V was clipped by 0 bases and J by 2 bases; unmatched bases: 17. CDR3 length equals 21 residues. CDR1 is SGHTA and CDR2 is FQGNSA in the germline V gene. In DNA, the CDR3 is TGTGCCAGCAGCTTAGCGCGACAGAGCCTAATTAGCGGGGTTAACACCGGGGAGCTGTTTTTT. It codes for CASSLARQSLISGVNTGELFF. The whole variable domain, remainder taken from reference TRBV7-2 and TRBJ2-2, is GAGVSQSPSNKVTEKGKDVELRCDPISGHTALYWYRQSLGQGLEFLIYFQGNSAPDKSGLPSDRFSAERTGGSVSTLTIQRTQQEDSAVYLCASSLARQSLISGVNTGELFFGEGSRLTVL.

This clonotype has ten or more counts. J is TRBJ2-7 and V is TRBV7-2; no firm D call. This CDR3 has 14 residues. CDR1 SGHTA and CDR2 FQGNSA come from the germline V gene. Trimming shortened V by 2 bases and J by 1 base, and 9 bases separated the two germline ends. CDR3 loop: CASSLILLSYEQYF. The CDR3 region has the DNA TGTGCCAGCAGCTTAATTCTCCTTTCCTACGAGCAGTACTTC.

This chain uses TRBV29-1 with TRBJ2-1; D uncertain. The CDR3 contains 15 residues. The V end lost 0 bases, the J end lost 4 bases, and 13 bases lay between the germline ends. Germline CDR1 and CDR2: SQVTM and ANQGSEA. DNA for the CDR3: TGCAGCGTTGAAGAATACGGTCAGCAATACAATGAGCAGTTCTTC. The encoded protein is CSVEEYGQQYNEQFF.

This clonotype has a handful of counts. This chain connects TRBV5-1 to TRBJ1-1; the match to TRBD1 covers 8 bases. Unmatched junction bases numbered 4, after V lost 3 bases and J lost 0 bases. The CDR3 spans 15 residues. In germline, CDR1 is SGHRS, CDR2 YFSETQ. DNA of the CDR3: TGCGCCAGCAGCTATTTGACAGGGGTGAACACTGAAGCTTTCTTT. It encodes CASSYLTGVNTEAFF.

The genes are TRBV10-3 and TRBJ1-5; no definite D call. This CDR3 is built from 14 residues. Deletions cut 6 bases from V and 3 bases from J, with 12 bases between. CDR1 and CDR2 (germline): ENHRY, SYGVKD. The CDR3 spells CAISADGNNQPQHF. CDR3 nucleotide sequence: TGTGCCATCAGCGCGGACGGCAACAATCAGCCCCAGCATTTT.

A few counts support this clonotype. The chain joins TRBV6-2 or TRBV6-3 to TRBJ2-3; D ambiguous. Trimming took off 2 bases at V and 4 bases at J, with 7 bases between the two ends. Germline values: CDR1 MNHEY, CDR2 SVGEGT. The CDR3 sequence is 13 residues long. The CDR3 nucleotides are TGTGCCAGCAGTTACAGGGTTGCAGATACGCAGTATTTT. Its translation is CASSYRVADTQYF.

The chain has TRBV24-1 and TRBJ1-1; D gene unclear. V was shortened by 7 bases and J by 0 bases, with 11 bases between the two germline ends. The CDR3 is 14 amino acids. Germline V gene data show CDR1 as KGHDR and CDR2 as SFDVKD. The CDR3, as DNA: TGTGCCACCAGCGGCGGGGTTCTGAACACTGAAGCTTTCTTT. Encoded protein: CATSGGVLNTEAFF.

The rearrangement uses TRBV19 and TRBJ2-7, with D possibly TRBD2 on 6 matching bases. From germline, CDR1 is LNHDA and CDR2 SQIVND (reference sequence). The CDR3 has 16 residues. V was trimmed by 3 bases and J by 4 bases, leaving 19 bases between them. The CDR3 DNA follows: TGTGCCAGTAGTATGGAGGGGCCCTCGGCTATTTACGAGCAGTACTTC. It encodes CASSMEGPSAIYEQYF.

A note on this clonotype: The conserved phenylalanine or tryptophan is not found at the CDR3 terminus, so this likely reflects a read error. CDR3 in amino acids: CSASYPGQGSYNEQFS. CDR3 in DNA: TGCAGTGCTAGCTACCCGGGACAGGGGTCCTACAATGAGCAGTTCTCC. The rearrangement uses TRBV20-1 and TRBJ2-1; 10 nucleotides align to TRBD1. There are 16 residues in the CDR3. CDR1 is DFQATT, CDR2 SNEGSKA, per germline (reference sequence). J lost 1 base, V lost 3 bases, and 6 bases had no gene match.